The rows below give T cell receptor beta chains drawn from one sample of a study of shared clonotypes between healthy human individuals. Method: immunoSEQ multiplex PCR; TCRdb's copy keeps in-frame clones and lacks some. The sample contains hundreds of thousands of clones, 73% of which appear only once. The source material was memory CD4+ T cells sorted from blood. The receptors were sampled from a woman between 25 and 40 years old in good health. CDR3s leave out the opening cysteine and the closing phenylalanine or tryptophan. Fields, in order: V gene, clone size, J gene, CDR3 protein. Clone size, where shown, is once, few, many, or a class for clones that have expanded.

TRBV29-1,.,TRBJ2-1,SVAWNGAGQF
TRBV29-1,many,TRBJ1-1,SVSRGRITEAF
TRBV5-1,.,TRBJ1-5,ASSTTTGEQPQH
TRBV6-5,.,TRBJ1-1,ASSEDRMNTEAF
TRBV6-1,once,TRBJ1-3,ASRAWSGNTIY
TRBV5-1,.,TRBJ2-3,ASSLDWRTDTQY
TRBV5-1,once,TRBJ1-4,ASSLLGQTNEKLF
TRBV28,few,TRBJ1-1,ASSLASENTEAF
TRBV28,few,TRBJ1-2,ASVRPSANYGYT
TRBV28,.,TRBJ2-7,ASRPSFRVHEQY
TRBV6-1,.,TRBJ2-3,ASREGWAGADTQY
TRBV6-6,.,TRBJ2-3,ASSYLALSTDTQY
TRBV28,few,TRBJ1-2,ASSTFRDGINYGYT
TRBV2,.,TRBJ2-1,ASSGLAGGFYNEQF
TRBV7-8,.,TRBJ2-3,ASSLLTSGTDTQY
TRBV30,once,TRBJ2-1,ARGHYNEQF
TRBV28,.,TRBJ2-1,ASPPSGRGYNEQF
TRBV7-9,.,TRBJ2-5,ASSLGGLAQETQY
TRBV7-6,.,TRBJ1-2,ASSFDSNYGYT
TRBV7-9,.,TRBJ1-2,ASSQGRSDGYT
TRBV7-7,.,TRBJ2-1,ASSLTGSSYNEQF
TRBV5-1,.,TRBJ2-2,ASSLVYPENTGELF
TRBV6-4,.,TRBJ1-2,ASTRAPSGVYGYT
TRBV5-1,.,TRBJ1-3,ASSLGLPGNTIY
TRBV28,.,TRBJ2-3,ASSFGGRSTDTQY
TRBV30,.,TRBJ1-3,AWSVGTGSGNTIY
TRBV29-1,.,TRBJ2-5,SVVGGVTETQY
TRBV28,.,TRBJ1-4,ASSPGDRGSEKLF
TRBV18,.,TRBJ1-5,ASSIGTSNSNQPQH
TRBV6-5,.,TRBJ2-2,ATTRGQMNTGELF
TRBV29-1,.,TRBJ2-1,SNVGTLRDEQF
TRBV2,.,TRBJ2-1,ASVKLAGVLNEQF
TRBV7-8,.,TRBJ2-7,ASSPLSHLSYEQY
TRBV7-9,.,TRBJ2-1,ASSLRQAISYNEQF
TRBV14,.,TRBJ2-1,ASRPNRGDYNEQF
TRBV28,.,TRBJ2-7,ASSLPGGEQY
TRBV19,few,TRBJ2-1,ASSMDRAYNEQF
TRBV18,.,TRBJ2-7,ASSPLARDEQY
TRBV6-6,.,TRBJ2-1,ASSNSGTSGNSRQF
TRBV5-1,few,TRBJ2-7,ASTRRNSYEQY
TRBV5-1,.,TRBJ2-1,ASSLSSGSYNEQF
TRBV5-4,.,TRBJ1-5,ASSFGGQTNQPQH
TRBV30,.,TRBJ1-5,AWSPPGNYQPQH
TRBV28,.,TRBJ1-1,ASSPRNTEAF
TRBV28,few,TRBJ2-7,ASSSPSGRNYEQY
TRBV28,.,TRBJ2-4,ASSLTGVGNS
TRBV5-5,many,TRBJ2-1,ASSLGSMEHEQF
TRBV11-2,.,TRBJ2-1,ASSLGRDPRLGQF
TRBV28,once,.,AVAKWDGHAEQY
TRBV28,.,TRBJ2-1,ASSSGTTPHEQF